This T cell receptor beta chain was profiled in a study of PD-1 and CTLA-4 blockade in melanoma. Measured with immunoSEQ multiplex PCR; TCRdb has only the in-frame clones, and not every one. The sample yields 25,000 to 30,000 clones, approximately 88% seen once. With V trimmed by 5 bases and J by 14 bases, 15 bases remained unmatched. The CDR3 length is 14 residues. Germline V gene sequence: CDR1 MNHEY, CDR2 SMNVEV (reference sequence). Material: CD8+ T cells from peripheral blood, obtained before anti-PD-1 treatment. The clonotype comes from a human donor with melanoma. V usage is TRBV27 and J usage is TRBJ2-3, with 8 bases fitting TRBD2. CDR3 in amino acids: CASSQRSGLVVRYF. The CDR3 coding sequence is TGTGCCAGCAGTCAGAGGTCGGGACTAGTCGTTAGGTATTTT.